The rows below give T cell receptor beta chains drawn from one sample of a study of OX40 agonist ivuxolimab in advanced cancers. Sequenced by immunoSEQ multiplex PCR; TCRdb stores in-frame clones only, minus some. This table holds 75,000 to 100,000 clones, under 85% found once. Sequences were derived from CD4+ or CD8+ T cells sorted from blood, sampled in a trial of the OX40 agonist ivuxolimab. These receptors were obtained from an adult with an advanced solid tumor such as melanoma, head and neck, liver or kidney cancer. Each CDR3 is given with its conserved first and last residue. The D gene is left open where the match is weak.

j_call v_call d_call cdr3_aa
TRBJ1-1 TRBV5-6 - CASSPQGWTEAFF
TRBJ1-5 TRBV28 TRBD1 CASSSAGQGLRDQPQHF
TRBJ2-7 TRBV11-1 TRBD1 CASSLGDRGYEQYF
TRBJ2-2 TRBV6-5 - CASSMGVTGELFF
TRBJ1-1 TRBV5-1 TRBD1 CASSSMDRALTEAFF
TRBJ1-5 TRBV10-3 - CAISEAAGIDQPQHF
TRBJ1-5 TRBV27 - CASSIAGGAQPQHF
TRBJ2-3 TRBV9 TRBD2 CASSVRTGLATDTQYF
TRBJ2-5 TRBV2 TRBD2 CASRAGLAGQETQYF
TRBJ1-4 TRBV19 - CATYSTVDEKLFF
TRBJ2-6 TRBV30 - CAWSVGSGANVLTF
TRBJ2-1 TRBV19 - CASSISYNEQFF
TRBJ2-2 TRBV9 TRBD2 CASSGGGLAGDTGELFF
TRBJ1-2 TRBV29-1 TRBD1 CSVQGGGGYTF
TRBJ1-1 TRBV30 - CAWSTGLNTEAFF
TRBJ2-7 TRBV19 - CASSIVGGSYEQYF
TRBJ2-7 TRBV6-5 - CASSYSSPPKAGEQYF
TRBJ2-2 TRBV2 TRBD2 CASNQKGLAGGHTGELFF
TRBJ1-2 TRBV6-1 - CASSERGYGYTF
TRBJ2-1 TRBV15 TRBD2 CATSRDTGGSYNEQFF
TRBJ2-2 TRBV7-3 - CASSLNGAGELFF
TRBJ1-2 TRBV6-1 - CASRYLSDYGYTF
TRBJ2-2 TRBV9 - CASSAHGQPNTGELFF
TRBJ2-3 TRBV5-1 TRBD2 CASRSGTGEGDTQYF
TRBJ2-3 TRBV25-1 - CASSHPRGYRGTDTQYF
TRBJ2-7 TRBV5-1 TRBD2 CASSSRGASGRPSEEQYF
TRBJ2-7 TRBV7-2 - CASSPWDTSYEQYF
TRBJ2-2 TRBV5-1 TRBD1 CASSLLPGTGGDTGELFF
TRBJ2-5 TRBV7-7 - CASSPGLGETQYF
TRBJ2-3 TRBV30 - CAWRGGGTDTQYF
TRBJ1-5 TRBV6-1 - CASSAGTTNQPQHF
TRBJ2-7 TRBV21-1 - CASSLACEQYF
TRBJ1-1 TRBV27 - CASSSTDMNTEAFF
TRBJ1-5 TRBV6-4 - CASSDSPNQPQHF
TRBJ1-4 TRBV5-4 TRBD1 CASSFDRGREEKLFF
TRBJ1-1 TRBV2 TRBD1 CASSRQGSLNTEAFF
TRBJ2-3 TRBV27 TRBD2 CASGTLAGVGTDTQYF
TRBJ1-5 TRBV7-2 TRBD1 CASSHDRGDQPQHF
TRBJ2-2 TRBV5-1 - CASSHVDRTSIYSTGELFF
TRBJ2-5 TRBV5-6 TRBD1 CASSLRTGRKQETQYF